The next 28 T cell receptor beta chains were all read from a single sample in a study of cytomegalovirus exposure and HLA in healthy donors. The PCR made use of 60 Vbeta and 13 Jbeta primers. Sequencing used immunoSEQ multiplex PCR; TCRdb keeps in-frame clones, though not all of them. This sample carries some 170,000 clones, 77% of them seen once, and the ten largest clones take 1.5% to 2%. Sequences were obtained from PBMCs. The receptors derive from a woman under 40 in good health and CMV-seronegative.

This clone was detected a few times. This chain joins TRBV6-1 and TRBJ1-4, with D perhaps matching TRBD1 (5 bases). Germline V gene lookup returns CDR1 MNHNS and CDR2 SASEGT. With 3 bases removed from V and 0 bases from J, the gap between germline ends came to 14 bases. This CDR3 has 17 amino acids. The DNA for the CDR3 is TGTGCCAGCAGTGATCAGGGTTCGGCGGCAACTAATGAAAAACTGTTTTTT. Translating gives CASSDQGSAATNEKLFF.

Here the CDR3 DNA reads TGTGCCAGTAGTCGGGGGGGAGGGAGTGGACTCTACGAGCAGTACTTC. It is translated as CASSRGGGSGLYEQYF. The rearrangement joins TRBV19 to TRBJ2-7; TRBD2 agrees at 8 bases. After removal of 5 bases from V and 3 bases from J, the junction contained 12 bases not matched to a gene. Germline V gene lookup returns CDR1 LNHDA and CDR2 SQIVND (reference sequence). The CDR3 length is 16 residues.

This chain uses TRBV20-1 with TRBJ1-1; no firm D call. The CDR3 covers 11 residues. Germline V gene lookup returns CDR1 DFQATT and CDR2 SNEGSKA (reference sequence). Trimming pared 5 bases from V and 1 base from J, leaving 5 bases between. The CDR3 loop is CSAGQNTEAFF. The CDR3 DNA sequence: TGCAGTGCTGGCCAGAACACTGAAGCTTTCTTT.

The rearrangement uses TRBV15 and TRBJ2-1, with TRBD2 matching 11 bases. The CDR3 is 15 residues long. Germline V lookup: CDR1 LNHNV, CDR2 YYDKDF (reference sequence). V dropped 1 base and J dropped 8; count of bases not matched to a gene: 4. CDR3 amino acids: CATSRVAGGGDEQFF. The CDR3, as DNA: TGTGCCACCAGCAGAGTAGCGGGAGGGGGCGATGAGCAGTTCTTC.

There are a few counts of this clone. The chain joins TRBV18 to TRBJ2-4; 8 bases are a match to TRBD1. The CDR3 is 15 residues long. The V and J ends lost 3 bases and 6 bases, in that order; junction bases with no gene match: 7. Germline lookup yields CDR1 KGHSH and CDR2 LQKENI. The CDR3 reads CASSPFGQGTNIQYF. The CDR3 DNA reads TGTGCCAGCTCACCCTTCGGACAGGGCACAAACATTCAGTACTTC.

This sequence joins TRBV7-9 and TRBJ2-2; 8 positions agree with TRBD2. The CDR3 has 19 residues. V trimming: 2 bases; J trimming: 7 bases; junction bases outside the gene matches: 18. Germline loops: CDR1 SEHNR, CDR2 FQNEAQ (reference sequence). Here the CDR3 reads CASSLTIQAGAAGNGELFF. Written as DNA, the CDR3 is TGTGCCAGCAGCTTAACCATTCAAGCGGGAGCGGCTGGAAACGGGGAGCTGTTTTTT.

This chain connects TRBV4-1 to TRBJ2-3, with unresolved D. Germline V lookup: CDR1 MGHRA, CDR2 YSYEKL. V was trimmed by 1 base and J by 2 bases, leaving 4 bases between them. The CDR3 loop spans 13 amino acids. This CDR3 is CASSQVITDTQYF. In nucleotides, the CDR3 is TGCGCCAGCAGCCAAGTTATCACAGATACGCAGTATTTT.

This clone was detected only a few times. This chain links TRBV4-1 with TRBJ1-1; D gene uncertain. The length of the CDR3 is 15 residues. Germline values: CDR1 MGHRA, CDR2 YSYEKL. V lost 5 bases and J 0 bases, leaving 13 bases between the germline ends. The CDR3 spells CASSARVGLNTEAFF. The CDR3 nucleotides are TGCGCCAGCAGCGCCCGGGTAGGCCTGAACACTGAAGCTTTCTTT.

Written as DNA, the CDR3 is TGTGCCAGCAGGGGGGGACAGACGCACTACAATGAGCAGTTCTTC. This encodes CASRGGQTHYNEQFF. The chain has TRBV7-9 and TRBJ2-1, with a possible D match to TRBD1 (7 bases). CDR3 size: 15 residues. V dropped 6 bases and J dropped 3 bases, with 15 bases sitting between them. Germline lookup yields CDR1 SEHNR and CDR2 FQNEAQ (reference sequence).

The chain is built from TRBV6-5 and TRBJ1-6; D remains unclear. The V gene lost 3 bases and the J gene lost 6 bases, with 12 bases spanning the gap. This CDR3 comprises 15 residues. In germline, CDR1 is MNHEY, CDR2 SVGAGI. CDR3 sequence: CASSYWASFNSPLHF. The CDR3 DNA reads TGTGCCAGCAGTTATTGGGCCAGTTTTAATTCACCCCTCCACTTT.

The chain combines TRBV9 with TRBJ2-1; 10 bases align to TRBD1. The CDR3 is 15 amino acids. Germline V CDR1 and CDR2: SGDLS, YYNGEE. V was pared by 5 bases and J by 6 bases, with 8 bases of the junction left unmatched. This CDR3 is CASRPMTGGSNEQFF. CDR3 bases: TGTGCCAGCAGACCGATGACAGGGGGCAGCAATGAGCAGTTCTTC.

The CDR3 is CASSQVWESDTQYF. The DNA for the CDR3 is TGCGCCAGCAGCCAAGTTTGGGAGTCAGATACGCAGTATTTT. The gene calls are TRBV4-3 and TRBJ2-3, with D tentatively TRBD2 (5 bases). Trimming removed 1 base from V and 4 bases from J, with 9 bases in between. CDR3 size: 14 residues. The V gene's germline CDR1 is LGHNA and CDR2 YSLEER.

In this sample, this clone turned up once. The V gene is TRBV6-5, the J gene TRBJ1-2, with D possibly matching TRBD1 (5 bases). The germline V and J ends were trimmed by 6 bases and 5 bases, with 10 bases remaining between them. The germline V gene encodes CDR1 MNHEY and CDR2 SVGAGI. The CDR3 is 12 amino acids. The CDR3 spells CASSPGGYGYTF. The CDR3 DNA follows: TGTGCCAGCAGCCCCGGGGGATATGGCTACACCTTC.

The chain carries TRBV7-4 and TRBJ1-5; the match to TRBD1 covers 11 bases. V lost 3 bases, J lost 0 bases, and 10 bases stayed unmatched. CDR1 and CDR2 from the germline V gene are SGHVT and SQSDAQ. CDR3 size: 19 residues. This CDR3 reads CASSLREGQGGYSNQPQHF. Here the CDR3 DNA reads TGTGCCAGCAGCTTGAGGGAGGGACAGGGGGGGTATAGCAATCAGCCCCAGCATTTT.

The V call is TRBV4-2, the J call TRBJ2-3, with D possibly being TRBD2 (6 bases). The V gene's germline CDR1 is LGHNA and CDR2 YNFKEQ. The CDR3 loop spans 12 amino acids. Trimming cost V 3 bases and J 5 bases, with 6 bases left between them. The CDR3 DNA is TGTGCCAGCAGCCAGGGGGGAGATACGCAGTATTTT. Amino acids: CASSQGGDTQYF.

The gene calls are TRBV5-6 and TRBJ2-1; D possibly corresponds to TRBD2 (5 bases). This CDR3 has 16 residues. Germline loops: CDR1 SGHDT, CDR2 YYEEEE. Trimming removed 0 bases from V and 10 bases from J, with 20 bases in between. CDR3 DNA: TGTGCCAGCAGCTTGGATCAGGACTCCCCCTGGAGAGAGCAGTTCTTC. Its translation: CASSLDQDSPWREQFF. Full variable domain (missing parts from reference TRBV5-6 and TRBJ2-1): DAGVTQSPTHLIKTRGQQVTLRCSPKSGHDTVSWYQQALGQGPQFIFQYYEEEERQRGNFPDRFSGHQFPNYSSELNVNALLLGDSALYLCASSLDQDSPWREQFFGPGTRLTVL.

The rearrangement joins TRBV5-1 to TRBJ2-7; maybe TRBD2 (5 bases). V lost 2 bases, J lost 3 bases, and 12 bases lay in between. Germline V gives CDR1 SGHRS, CDR2 YFSETQ. CDR3 length equals 14 residues. CDR3 DNA: TGCGCCAGCAGCTTTGGCAGCGGCGGCTACGAGCAGTACTTC. As protein: CASSFGSGGYEQYF. Filled out from reference TRBV5-1 and TRBJ2-7, the complete variable domain reads KAGVTQTPRYLIKTRGQQVTLSCSPISGHRSVSWYQQTPGQGLQFLFEYFSETQRNKGNFPGRFSGRQFSNSRSEMNVSTLELGDSALYLCASSFGSGGYEQYFGPGTRLTVT.

The chain links TRBV6-4 to TRBJ1-5, with 9 positions matching TRBD1. The trim removed 11 bases at V and 5 bases at J, leaving 10 bases unmatched. Germline values: CDR1 MRHNA, CDR2 SNTAGT. CDR3 length equals 14 residues. DNA of the CDR3: TGTGCCGTACCCAGGACAGGGGCGTATCAGCCCCAGCATTTT. It is translated as CAVPRTGAYQPQHF.

The sample holds one count of this clone. The rearrangement uses TRBV7-6 and TRBJ2-2; TRBD1 is a possible D gene (6 bases). Looked up from germline, CDR1 is SGHVS and CDR2 is FNYEAQ. V was pared by 3 bases and J by 5 bases, with 19 bases between. CDR3 length equals 17 residues. Here the CDR3 DNA reads TGTGCCAGCAGCTTTTGGTCAGGGGAAATGAGAACCGGGGAGCTGTTTTTT. Protein sequence: CASSFWSGEMRTGELFF.

Here the CDR3 reads CASTPMGGDNYGYTF. Here the CDR3 DNA reads TGTGCCAGCACCCCAATGGGGGGGGACAACTATGGCTACACCTTC. The chain combines TRBV6-5 with TRBJ1-2; D perhaps matches TRBD1 (5 bases). Germline lookup yields CDR1 MNHEY and CDR2 SVGAGI. The CDR3 is 15 residues long. V dropped 7 bases and J dropped 2 bases, with 17 bases sitting between them.

This clone occurred a few times. The genes are TRBV30 and TRBJ1-1; 10 nucleotides agree with TRBD1. The germline gives CDR1 GTSNPN, CDR2 SVGIG (reference sequence). This CDR3 region has 13 residues. The ends lost 5 bases at V and 4 bases at J; junction bases unmatched: 4. The CDR3 sequence is CAWDRTGGTEAFF. The CDR3 DNA follows: TGTGCCTGGGACCGGACAGGGGGCACTGAAGCTTTCTTT.

The gene calls are TRBV9 and TRBJ2-7; 7 nucleotides align to TRBD2. The germline V gene has CDR1 SGDLS and CDR2 YYNGEE. The CDR3 is made up of 15 amino acids. J was trimmed by 1 base and V by 3 bases; bases with no gene match: 7. CDR3 amino acids: CASSDSGEGSYEQYF. As DNA, the CDR3 is TGTGCCAGCAGCGATTCGGGGGAGGGTTCCTACGAGCAGTACTTC.

V usage is TRBV30 and J usage is TRBJ2-7; tentative D call: TRBD2 (6 bases). Per the germline V gene, CDR1 is GTSNPN and CDR2 is SVGIG (reference sequence). The V end was cut by 2 bases, the J end by 4 bases, with 18 bases between. There are 15 residues in the CDR3. CDR3 in DNA: TGTGCCTGGAGTAGCCCTCCGGCGGGGAGGTACGAGCAGTACTTC. This encodes CAWSSPPAGRYEQYF.

In this sample, this clone turned up once. The CDR3: CASSHDTGDYGYTF. As DNA, the CDR3 is TGTGCCAGCAGCCATGACACAGGGGACTATGGCTACACCTTC. The V and J genes are TRBV14 and TRBJ1-2, with TRBD1 matching over 7 bases. Trimming took 3 bases from V and 3 from J; bases not matched to a gene: 4. The CDR3 runs to 14 residues. From germline, CDR1 is SGHDN and CDR2 FVKESK.

The CDR3 bases are TGCAGCGTTGTACAGGAGACCCAGTACTTC. Protein sequence: CSVVQETQYF. The rearrangement joins TRBV29-1 to TRBJ2-5, with D uncertain. Per the germline V gene, CDR1 is SQVTM and CDR2 is ANQGSEA. The CDR3 is 10 amino acids. Deletions cut 4 bases from V and 5 bases from J, with 5 bases between. Looking up the rest from reference TRBV29-1 and TRBJ2-5 gives the full variable domain: SAVISQKPSRDICQRGTSLTIQCQVDSQVTMMFWYRQQPGQSLTLIATANQGSEATYESGFVIDKFPISRPNLTFSTLTVSNMSPEDSSIYLCSVVQETQYFGPGTRLLVL.

The chain has TRBV5-1 and TRBJ1-6, with D possibly being TRBD1 (5 bases). CDR1 SGHRS and CDR2 YFSETQ come from the germline V gene. The CDR3 length is 15 residues. V was clipped by 0 bases and J by 8 bases, with 12 bases between them. The CDR3 region has the DNA TGCGCCAGCAGCTTGGTAGGTCAGGGTGATTCACCCCTCCACTTT. It is translated as CASSLVGQGDSPLHF.

This chain joins TRBV2 and TRBJ2-5; TRBD2 is a possible D gene (5 bases). V was shortened by 8 bases and J by 0 bases, with 16 bases between the two germline ends. Germline V gene sequence: CDR1 SNHLY, CDR2 FYNNEI. The CDR3 totals 15 residues. In nucleotides, the CDR3 is TGTGCCAGCGGGAGACACGCCGAGAACCAAGAGACCCAGTACTTC. This sequence encodes CASGRHAENQETQYF.

This chain connects TRBV7-3 to TRBJ2-2; 7 nucleotides agree with TRBD1. The CDR3 totals 16 residues. After removal of 5 bases from V and 4 bases from J, the junction contained 10 bases not matched to a gene. Germline V CDR1 and CDR2: SGHTA, FQGTGA. This CDR3 reads CASSLSTGLGTGELFF. For the CDR3, the DNA is TGTGCCAGCAGCCTCTCGACAGGGCTGGGCACCGGGGAGCTGTTTTTT. Filled out from reference TRBV7-3 and TRBJ2-2, the complete variable domain reads GAGVSQTPSNKVTEKGKYVELRCDPISGHTALYWYRQSLGQGPEFLIYFQGTGAADDSGLPNDRFFAVRPEGSVSTLKIQRTERGDSAVYLCASSLSTGLGTGELFFGEGSRLTVL.